These 13 T cell receptor beta chains share one sample of origin, sequenced in a study of blood T cells in healthy people across ages. A second PCR of about 7 to 11 cycles used a sample-barcoded 5' primer and a J-beta primer mix. TCRdb analysed the 5' RACE reads with MiXCR anew, one entry per CDR3 protein. There are fewer than 900,000 distinct CDR3 sequences in the sample; approximately 43% occur only once, and less than 25% lies in the top ten. Sequencing was carried out using blood. The receptor source for this set is a woman aged 60-75 years in good health.

This chain's CDR3 is CASSRDSNEQFF. The DNA of the CDR3 is TGTGCCAGCAGTAGGGACAGCAATGAGCAGTTCTTC. The rearrangement uses TRBV6-4 and TRBJ2-1, with 7 bases that match TRBD1. The CDR3 loop spans 12 amino acids. Germline trimming cut 5 bases from V and 6 bases from J; bases unmatched to any gene: 1. Germline V gene sequence: CDR1 MRHNA, CDR2 SNTAGT.

This chain connects TRBV29-1 to TRBJ2-1, with a possible D match to TRBD1 (5 bases). Germline loops: CDR1 SQVTM, CDR2 ANQGSEA. CDR3 size: 15 residues. Trimming stripped 4 bases from V and 0 bases from J, with 13 bases between. The CDR3 sequence: CSVGSGQSSYNEQFF. CDR3 in DNA: TGCAGCGTTGGTTCCGGACAAAGCTCCTACAATGAGCAGTTCTTC.

This rearrangement joins TRBV7-2 to TRBJ2-3; 8 nucleotides align to TRBD2. CDR1 and CDR2 (germline): SGHTA, FQGNSA. J was trimmed by 2 bases and V by 0 bases; bases with no gene match: 4. This CDR3 spans 16 amino acids. The CDR3 loop is CASSLASGAFTDTQYF. In DNA, the CDR3 is TGTGCCAGCAGCTTAGCTAGCGGGGCCTTCACAGATACGCAGTATTTT.

The chain links TRBV11-1 to TRBJ1-6, with no clear D. Trimming shortened V by 2 bases and J by 6 bases, and 8 bases separated the two germline ends. Germline V gene lookup returns CDR1 SGHAT and CDR2 FQDESV (reference sequence). This CDR3 contains 14 residues. The CDR3 reads CASSLTRINSPLHF. DNA for the CDR3: TGTGCCAGCAGCTTAACCCGGATTAATTCACCCCTCCACTTT.

The rearrangement links TRBV7-2 to TRBJ2-4; unclear D gene. Judging by the DNA end, TRBJ2-7 fits better; the J call may be wrong. In germline, CDR1 is SGHTA, CDR2 FQGNSA. CDR3 length equals 14 residues. This chain's CDR3 is CASSRPPTTPEQYF. Here the CDR3 DNA reads TGTGCCAGCAGCCGGCCTCCCACGACCCCCGAGCAGTACTTC.

This clonotype was counted a few times. The chain carries TRBV6-5 and TRBJ2-5, with D possibly matching TRBD1 (5 bases). There are 16 residues in the CDR3. Germline loops: CDR1 MNHEY, CDR2 SVGAGI. V gave up 6 bases and J gave up 5 bases, with 22 bases separating them. Written as DNA, the CDR3 is TGTGCCAGCAGCCCTCTCGGGTCCGGGTCAGGGGAGACCCAGTACTTC. This codes for CASSPLGSGSGETQYF.

The chain uses TRBV19 and TRBJ1-2, with 7 bases that match TRBD1. CDR1 and CDR2 from the germline V gene are LNHDA and SQIVND (reference sequence). The CDR3 is 13 residues long. The V and J ends lost 7 bases and 5 bases, in that order; junction bases with no gene match: 7. This CDR3 reads CASKVTGEYGYTF. The CDR3, as DNA: TGTGCCAGTAAGGTAACAGGGGAATATGGCTACACCTTC.

This sequence joins TRBV20-1 and TRBJ2-1; 10 bases are a match to TRBD1. Germline values: CDR1 DFQATT, CDR2 SNEGSKA (reference sequence). V was clipped by 3 bases and J by 10 bases; unmatched bases: 18. This CDR3 contains 17 residues. Written as DNA, the CDR3 is TGCAGTGCTAGCCTACCGGGACAGGGGAGGGCCGCTTGGGAGCAGTTCTTC. Translating it yields CSASLPGQGRAAWEQFF.

To note about this clonotype: One base away lies a much larger clone, so this may be a sequencing read error. The V and J genes are TRBV2 and TRBJ2-7, with 11 bases aligning to TRBD2. The J call may be in error: the DNA end matches TRBJ2-5 better. The CDR3 loop spans 15 amino acids. Germline CDR1 is SNHLY and CDR2 is FYNNEI. CDR3: CASTPLAGVWETQYF. The CDR3 nucleotides read TGTGCCAGCACACCACTAGCGGGAGTTTGGGAGACCCAGTACTTC.

The chain recombines TRBV5-6 with TRBJ2-7; D not certain. The last part of the DNA fits TRBJ2-5 better; the J call may be wrong. Germline CDR1 is SGHDT and CDR2 is YYEEEE. The CDR3 runs 15 residues. CDR3 sequence: CASSLVGRSRETQYF. CDR3 nucleotides: TGTGCCAGCAGCTTGGTTGGGCGTTCCAGAGAGACCCAGTACTTC.

A note on this clonotype: Since a much larger clone is just one base distant, this may be a read error. Written as DNA, the CDR3 is TGCGCCAGCAGCCCGCCACCGGGACAGGGATACGAGCAGTTCTTC. Translation gives CASSPPPGQGYEQFF. V is TRBV5-1 and J is TRBJ2-1; 9 bases fit TRBD1. Germline-derived CDR1 and CDR2 are SGHRS and YFSETQ. The trim removed 4 bases at V and 10 bases at J, leaving 12 bases unmatched. The CDR3 loop spans 15 amino acids.

V usage is TRBV7-9 and J usage is TRBJ1-2; TRBD1 agrees at 9 bases. Unmatched junction bases numbered 7, after V lost 0 bases and J lost 8 bases. Germline lookup yields CDR1 SEHNR and CDR2 FQNEAQ (reference sequence). The CDR3 sequence is 15 residues long. The CDR3 coding sequence is TGTGCCAGCAGCTTAGCCGAGACAGGGGGGAGCGGCTACACCTTC. Its protein product is CASSLAETGGSGYTF.

This clonotype has just a few counts. The chain is built from TRBV5-1 and TRBJ2-5; D might be TRBD2 (6 bases). Per the germline V gene, CDR1 is SGHRS and CDR2 is YFSETQ. V lost 7 bases to trimming and J lost 2 bases, with 12 bases between them. The CDR3 is 13 residues long. The CDR3 DNA reads TGCGCCAGCGGCCGGGACTTACAAGAGACCCAGTACTTC. Amino acid sequence: CASGRDLQETQYF.